The sequence of this T cell receptor (beta chain) was determined in a study of beta chain features in type 1 diabetes. As for the study in general: Cell yields, gender and age were similar in healthy donors and patients. Study conclusions and caveats: Naive, central memory and Treg TCRB repertoires appeared more alike in patients than in healthy donors.

Sequencing targeted expressed TCRB transcripts, as all isolated RNA had been reverse transcribed. Assay used: immunoSEQ multiplex PCR; TCRdb lists only in-frame clones, some missing. In the table there are about 240,000 clones, 25% to 30% of which are singletons. Per the germline V gene, CDR1 is SGDLS and CDR2 is YYNGEE. This CDR3 contains 13 residues. Trimming removed 3 bases from V and 4 bases from J, with 9 bases in between. A word on this clone: Its specificity is not known.

The TCR was taken from a man younger than 40 in good health. The sequenced sample was central memory CD4+ T cells from blood. This rearrangement joins TRBV9 to TRBJ2-3; tentatively, D is TRBD1 or TRBD2 (5 bases each). As DNA, the CDR3 is TGTGCCAGCAGCGCCGGGACCCCAGATACGCAGTATTTT. This codes for CASSAGTPDTQYF.